This is a list of T cell receptor beta chains from one sample in a study of beta chain features in type 1 diabetes. Clones were read by immunoSEQ multiplex PCR, and TCRdb kept only the in-frame ones, dropping some. Among hundreds of thousands of clones listed, about 16% were seen once. Sequenced: naive CD4+ T cells from blood. Receptors originate from a man aged 18-30 years in good health. Each CDR3 is given with its conserved first and last residue. A D gene is named only where the DNA matches it firmly. Clone size appears in some rows only: once, few, many, or a class for an expanded clone.

>-|TRBV7-2|TRBD1|TRBJ1-3
CASSRQGTGNTIYF
TGTGCCAGCTCCAGACAGGGCACTGGAAACACCATATATTTT
>-|TRBV5-1|TRBD2|TRBJ2-1
CASSLGREGRNEQFF
TGCGCCAGCAGCTTGGGTCGGGAGGGCCGAAATGAGCAGTTCTTC
>few|TRBV5-1|-|TRBJ2-7
CASHEKAPSEQYF
TGCGCCAGCCATGAGAAAGCGCCATCCGAGCAGTACTTC
>few|TRBV5-1|TRBD2|TRBJ2-5
CASQLAAGGETQYF
TGCGCCAGCCAATTAGCGGCGGGGGGAGAGACCCAGTACTTC
>-|TRBV6-5|-|TRBJ2-1
CASSYFLVGFDEQFF
TGTGCCAGCAGTTACTTCTTAGTTGGGTTCGATGAGCAGTTCTTC
>-|TRBV18|-|TRBJ1-5
CASSTTGQSSQNQPQHF
TGTGCCAGCTCAACTACAGGACAATCGTCCCAGAATCAGCCCCAGCATTTT
>-|TRBV2|-|TRBJ2-7
CASLGPFPYEQYF
TGTGCCAGCCTCGGACCTTTTCCCTACGAGCAGTACTTC
>-|TRBV4-2|-|TRBJ1-2
CATWSLEGYTF
TGTGCCACCTGGTCGCTGGAAGGCTACACCTTC
>-|TRBV14|-|TRBJ2-5
CASSPWTGQETQYF
TGTGCCAGCAGCCCGTGGACTGGCCAAGAGACCCAGTACTTC
>-|TRBV19|-|TRBJ2-1
CASNDRYNEQFF
TGTGCCAGTAACGACAGATACAATGAGCAGTTCTTC
>-|TRBV5-1|-|TRBJ1-3
CASSLVSREGGNTIYF
TGCGCCAGCAGCTTGGTTAGCAGGGAAGGTGGAAACACCATATATTTT
>-|TRBV18|TRBD1|TRBJ2-2
CASSPGTVNTGELFF
TGTGCCAGCTCACCCGGGACAGTGAACACCGGGGAGCTGTTTTTT
>-|TRBV20-1|-|TRBJ1-2
CSARGTYGYTF
TGCAGTGCTAGAGGTACCTATGGCTACACCTTC
>-|TRBV6-5|TRBD2|TRBJ2-1
CASSSGLAAFF
TGTGCCAGCAGTTCCGGACTAGCGGCATTCTTC
>-|TRBV9|-|TRBJ2-1
CASSVWDQRNEQFF
TGTGCCAGCAGCGTGTGGGACCAAAGGAATGAGCAGTTCTTC
>-|TRBV5-5|-|TRBJ1-5
CASSFHPGASNQPQHF
TGTGCCAGCAGCTTTCACCCAGGAGCTAGCAATCAGCCCCAGCATTTT
>-|TRBV27|TRBD1|TRBJ1-2
CASRRQGAYYGYTF
TGTGCCAGCAGACGACAGGGGGCTTACTATGGCTACACCTTC
>-|TRBV4-1|-|TRBJ2-1
CASRDSGRGNEQFF
TGCGCCAGCAGAGACAGCGGTCGGGGCAATGAGCAGTTCTTC
>few|TRBV10-3|TRBD1|TRBJ2-7
CASQDRVPGEQYF
TGTGCCAGCCAAGACAGGGTTCCTGGAGAGCAGTACTTC
>few|TRBV10-3|-|TRBJ2-1
CAITRANEQFF
TGTGCCATCACCAGGGCCAATGAGCAGTTCTTC
>-|TRBV28|TRBD1|TRBJ2-2
CAARGQPGELFF
TGTGCCGCCCGGGGACAGCCCGGGGAGCTGTTTTTT
>-|TRBV2|TRBD1|TRBJ2-1
CACRDRGKNEQFF
TGTGCCTGCCGGGACAGGGGTAAGAATGAGCAGTTCTTC
>-|TRBV2|TRBD2|TRBJ2-3
CASRPKTSGRAQDTQYF
TGTGCCAGCAGACCCAAGACTAGCGGGAGGGCCCAAGATACGCAGTATTTT
>-|TRBV6-1|-|TRBJ2-1
CASSEAWDEQFF
TGTGCCAGCAGTGAAGCGTGGGATGAGCAGTTCTTC
>few|TRBV30|-|TRBJ1-2
CAWSGAGFLGGYTF
TGTGCCTGGAGTGGTGCAGGGTTTTTGGGCGGCTACACCTTC
>-|TRBV7-8|TRBD1|TRBJ1-1
CASSRWDREAFF
TGTGCCAGCAGCAGATGGGACAGGGAAGCTTTCTTT
>few|TRBV10-3|TRBD2|TRBJ2-4
CAISWSGPAGGPDIQYF
TGTGCCATCAGTTGGTCGGGGCCGGCGGGAGGGCCTGACATTCAGTACTTC
>few|TRBV27|-|TRBJ1-1
CASSRERAMNTEAFF
TGTGCCAGCAGTCGGGAGAGAGCCATGAACACTGAAGCTTTCTTT
>-|TRBV5-6|-|TRBJ1-5
CASSLADQPQHF
TGTGCCAGCAGCTTAGCGGATCAGCCCCAGCATTTT
>-|TRBV5-1|-|TRBJ2-5
CASSLAGSRGVETQYF
TGCGCCAGCAGCTTGGCCGGTAGCAGGGGTGTGGAGACCCAGTACTTC
>few|TRBV5-5|-|TRBJ2-7
CASSLGGGLRAYEQYF
TGTGCCAGCAGCTTGGGCGGAGGGTTGAGAGCCTACGAGCAGTACTTC
>few|TRBV7-9|-|TRBJ2-5
CASTTPVVQETQYF
TGTGCCAGCACCACCCCAGTGGTCCAAGAGACCCAGTACTTC
>few|TRBV7-2|-|TRBJ2-3
CASGVAAVGDTQYF
TGTGCCAGCGGAGTAGCGGCGGTAGGAGATACGCAGTATTTT
>-|TRBV28|TRBD1|TRBJ1-2
CASSTGGDYGYTF
TGTGCCAGCAGTACAGGGGGCGACTATGGCTACACCTTC
>-|TRBV7-8|-|TRBJ2-7
CASSLDSSPTYEQYF
TGTGCCAGCAGCTTAGATAGCAGCCCAACCTACGAGCAGTACTTC
>few|TRBV2|TRBD1|TRBJ1-1
CASSQNARGRTEAFF
TGTGCCAGCAGCCAAAATGCCAGGGGGCGGACTGAAGCTTTCTTT
>few|TRBV28|-|TRBJ1-5
CASSLTGPNQPQHF
TGTGCCAGCAGTTTAACAGGACCCAATCAGCCCCAGCATTTT
>-|TRBV10-3|-|TRBJ1-5
CAISDPGGRLYSNQPQHF
TGTGCCATCAGTGATCCCGGGGGACGGCTTTATAGCAATCAGCCCCAGCATTTT
>-|TRBV6-5|-|TRBJ1-1
CASSYRGRNTEAFF
TGTGCCAGCAGTTACAGGGGCCGGAACACTGAAGCTTTCTTT
>-|TRBV7-9|TRBD1|TRBJ2-1
CASSLGGTVNNEQFF
TGTGCCAGCAGCTTAGGGGGGACAGTCAACAATGAGCAGTTCTTC
>few|TRBV29-1|-|TRBJ2-2
CSVRATLNTGELFF
TGCAGCGTTCGCGCAACCCTGAACACCGGGGAGCTGTTTTTT
>-|TRBV6-6|TRBD2|TRBJ2-5
CATGLAGVPETQYF
TGTGCCACCGGACTAGCGGGAGTACCAGAGACCCAGTACTTC
>-|TRBV5-1|-|TRBJ1-2
CASSPGQNGYTF
TGCGCCAGCAGCCCCGGACAAAATGGCTACACCTTC
>few|TRBV25-1|-|TRBJ2-2
CASSRPGHTTGELFF
TGTGCCAGCAGTCGCCCGGGACACACCACCGGGGAGCTGTTTTTT
>-|TRBV5-1|-|TRBJ2-6
CASSLALSGANVLTF
TGCGCCAGCAGCTTGGCTCTCTCTGGGGCCAACGTCCTGACTTTC
>-|TRBV27|TRBD1|TRBJ1-5
CASSPGTGGAQPQHF
TGTGCCAGCAGTCCGGGGACAGGGGGGGCTCAGCCCCAGCATTTT
>few|TRBV19|TRBD2|TRBJ2-1
CASNSGEARFSQFF
TGTGCCAGTAATAGCGGGGAGGCCCGGTTTTCACAGTTCTTC
>-|TRBV29-1|-|TRBJ1-1
CSVLAGQNTEAFF
TGCAGCGTTTTGGCAGGACAGAACACTGAAGCTTTCTTT
>-|TRBV15|-|TRBJ1-5
CATSRDSRGPNQPQHF
TGTGCCACCAGCAGAGATTCTCGGGGCCCCAATCAGCCCCAGCATTTT
>-|TRBV5-1|-|TRBJ2-5
CATHPGAAAGETQYF
TGCGCCACCCACCCAGGGGCGGCAGCTGGAGAGACCCAGTACTTC
>few|TRBV6-5|TRBD1|TRBJ1-5
CASSPGGASNQPQHF
TGTGCCAGCAGTCCAGGGGGCGCGAGCAATCAGCCCCAGCATTTT
>-|TRBV11-2|-|TRBJ1-1
CASSRRANEAFF
TGTGCCAGCAGCCGCAGGGCGAATGAAGCTTTCTTT
>-|TRBV18|-|TRBJ1-5
CASSPVGESQPQHF
TGTGCCAGCTCACCTGTCGGGGAGTCTCAGCCCCAGCATTTT